A selection of T cell receptor beta chains follows, all from one sample in a study of blood T cell repertoires in COVID-19. Using immunoSEQ multiplex PCR, the repertoire was profiled, and TCRdb retains in-frame clones only, with some absent. The table has about 250,000 clones, around 89% seen once. The sequenced sample consisted of PBMCs or T cells enriched from blood (not recorded which). The receptors here all came from a woman between 18 and 29 years old who had recovered from COVID-19. Each CDR3 is given with its conserved first and last residue. The D gene is left open where the match is weak. Where a row states a size, it is once, few, many or the class of an expanded clone; other rows omit it.

v_gene: TRBV27
abundance: .
len: 14
j_gene: TRBJ2-1
d_gene: TRBD1
CDR3nt: TGTGCCAGCAGTCCTCGGACAGGGAAGAATGAGCAGTTCTTC
CDR3aa: CASSPRTGKNEQFF

v_gene: TRBV23-1
abundance: .
len: 15
j_gene: TRBJ2-4
d_gene: .
CDR3nt: TGCGCCAGCCCCCAACCGCAGGTGGCCAAAAACATTCAGTACTTC
CDR3aa: CASPQPQVAKNIQYF

v_gene: TRBV19
abundance: .
len: 15
j_gene: TRBJ2-3
d_gene: TRBD2
CDR3nt: TGTGCCAGCGAGGCGGGGGTCCCTAGCACAGATACGCAGTATTTT
CDR3aa: CASEAGVPSTDTQYF

v_gene: TRBV6-5
abundance: .
len: 13
j_gene: TRBJ1-5
d_gene: .
CDR3nt: TGTGCCAGCAGGAAGGAGGGCGGGGGGCCCCAGCATTTT
CDR3aa: CASRKEGGGPQHF

v_gene: TRBV27
abundance: few
len: 15
j_gene: TRBJ1-1
d_gene: .
CDR3nt: TGTGCCAGCAGTACCAAGGACAGAAAGGACACTGAAGCTTTCTTT
CDR3aa: CASSTKDRKDTEAFF

v_gene: TRBV7-2
abundance: .
len: 14
j_gene: TRBJ2-7
d_gene: TRBD1
CDR3nt: TGTGCCAGCAGCGGACAGGGGATCTCCTACGAGCAGTACTTC
CDR3aa: CASSGQGISYEQYF

v_gene: TRBV7-2
abundance: .
len: 14
j_gene: TRBJ2-7
d_gene: .
CDR3nt: TGTGCCAGCAGCTTATTGGACGGGGGAGCCGAGCAGTACTTC
CDR3aa: CASSLLDGGAEQYF

v_gene: TRBV2
abundance: .
len: 17
j_gene: TRBJ2-2
d_gene: TRBD1
CDR3nt: TGTGCCAGCAAGAGGACAGGGGGTTGGGAGAACACCGGGGAGCTGTTTTTT
CDR3aa: CASKRTGGWENTGELFF

v_gene: TRBV15
abundance: .
len: 15
j_gene: TRBJ2-7
d_gene: TRBD1
CDR3nt: TGTGCCACCAGCCCTACCCGGGACAGGGGTTACGAGCAGTACTTC
CDR3aa: CATSPTRDRGYEQYF

v_gene: TRBV9
abundance: .
len: 14
j_gene: TRBJ2-2
d_gene: TRBD1
CDR3nt: TGTGCCAGCAGAGGAGACAGGGGATCCGGGGAGCTGTTTTTT
CDR3aa: CASRGDRGSGELFF

v_gene: TRBV6-5
abundance: .
len: 14
j_gene: TRBJ2-5
d_gene: .
CDR3nt: TGTGCCAGCAGTTACGGCGGGGGCGCAGAGACCCAGTACTTC
CDR3aa: CASSYGGGAETQYF

v_gene: TRBV28
abundance: .
len: 16
j_gene: TRBJ2-7
d_gene: TRBD1
CDR3nt: TGTGCCAGCAGCCCCCGGACAGGGGGAATGGTCTACGAGCAGTACTTC
CDR3aa: CASSPRTGGMVYEQYF

v_gene: TRBV5-4
abundance: .
len: 13
j_gene: TRBJ1-6
d_gene: TRBD1
CDR3nt: TGTGCCATCCGGACAGGGGCCTATTCACCCCTCCACTTT
CDR3aa: CAIRTGAYSPLHF

v_gene: TRBV2
abundance: .
len: 13
j_gene: TRBJ1-6
d_gene: .
CDR3nt: TGTGCCGGCCACAGGTCCTATAATTCACCCCTCCACTTT
CDR3aa: CAGHRSYNSPLHF

v_gene: TRBV2
abundance: .
len: 14
j_gene: TRBJ2-3
d_gene: .
CDR3nt: TGTGCCAGCAGCGGGGGGCTCCACAGGGATACGCAGTATTTT
CDR3aa: CASSGGLHRDTQYF

v_gene: TRBV11-2
abundance: once
len: 11
j_gene: TRBJ2-7
d_gene: .
CDR3nt: TGTGCCAGCAGCGGGGCGTACGAGCAGTACTTC
CDR3aa: CASSGAYEQYF

v_gene: TRBV30
abundance: .
len: 16
j_gene: TRBJ1-3
d_gene: .
CDR3nt: TGTGCCTGGAGTGTACGGGCAGGGTCAGTGGGAAACACCATATATTTT
CDR3aa: CAWSVRAGSVGNTIYF

v_gene: TRBV7-9
abundance: .
len: 15
j_gene: TRBJ1-1
d_gene: TRBD1
CDR3nt: TGTGCCAGCAGCAACCGGGACAGGGGTGGCACTGAAGCTTTCTTT
CDR3aa: CASSNRDRGGTEAFF

v_gene: TRBV5-8
abundance: .
len: 15
j_gene: TRBJ1-2
d_gene: TRBD1
CDR3nt: TGTGCCAGCAGTTCCAGACAGGGTGGTTGGTATGGCTACACCTTC
CDR3aa: CASSSRQGGWYGYTF

v_gene: TRBV19
abundance: .
len: 15
j_gene: TRBJ2-7
d_gene: .
CDR3nt: TGTGCCAGTATCTACCTTCAGGGGGGAATGGGGGAGCAGTACTTC
CDR3aa: CASIYLQGGMGEQYF

v_gene: TRBV2
abundance: .
len: 13
j_gene: TRBJ1-1
d_gene: .
CDR3nt: TGTGCCAGCAGCCCGGGGATGGGAACTGAAGCTTTCTTT
CDR3aa: CASSPGMGTEAFF

v_gene: TRBV7-9
abundance: .
len: 14
j_gene: TRBJ1-2
d_gene: TRBD1
CDR3nt: TGTGCCAGCAGCTCGGACAGGGGTTCCTATGGCTACACCTTC
CDR3aa: CASSSDRGSYGYTF

v_gene: TRBV29-1
abundance: .
len: 13
j_gene: TRBJ2-3
d_gene: .
CDR3nt: TGCAGCGTTGCTCGGTCCGACACAGATACGCAGTATTTT
CDR3aa: CSVARSDTDTQYF

v_gene: TRBV7-9
abundance: .
len: 15
j_gene: TRBJ2-3
d_gene: .
CDR3nt: TGTGCCAGCAGCAACGTCGAGACTTACACAGATACGCAGTATTTT
CDR3aa: CASSNVETYTDTQYF

v_gene: TRBV6-1
abundance: .
len: 14
j_gene: TRBJ1-2
d_gene: .
CDR3nt: TGTGCCAGCAGTGATGCGGGGACCTCCTATGGCTACACCTTC
CDR3aa: CASSDAGTSYGYTF

v_gene: TRBV5-1
abundance: .
len: 16
j_gene: TRBJ2-5
d_gene: TRBD1
CDR3nt: TGCGCCAGCAGCCTTTATAGGACAGGGGCAAGGGAGACCCAGTACTTC
CDR3aa: CASSLYRTGARETQYF

v_gene: TRBV12-3/TRBV12-4
abundance: .
len: 13
j_gene: TRBJ2-1
d_gene: .
CDR3nt: TGTGCCAGCAGTTCAGGCAGGCGCAATGAGCAGTTCTTC
CDR3aa: CASSSGRRNEQFF

v_gene: TRBV11-3
abundance: .
len: 15
j_gene: TRBJ1-3
d_gene: .
CDR3nt: TGTGCCAGCAGCTTATCCGCAGCGTCTGGAAACACCATATATTTT
CDR3aa: CASSLSAASGNTIYF

v_gene: TRBV6-5
abundance: once
len: 14
j_gene: TRBJ1-2
d_gene: .
CDR3nt: TGTGCCAGCAACCCCACAGGGAATAACTATGGCTACACCTTC
CDR3aa: CASNPTGNNYGYTF

v_gene: TRBV10-2
abundance: .
len: 17
j_gene: TRBJ1-4
d_gene: TRBD1
CDR3nt: TGCGCCAGCAGTGTCACTGAGGCAGGGGGTACTAATGAAAAACTGTTTTTT
CDR3aa: CASSVTEAGGTNEKLFF

v_gene: TRBV9
abundance: few
len: 15
j_gene: TRBJ1-6
d_gene: .
CDR3nt: TGTGCCAGCAGCGTAGAGGGGATTACTAATTCACCCCTCCACTTT
CDR3aa: CASSVEGITNSPLHF

v_gene: TRBV7-8
abundance: .
len: 16
j_gene: TRBJ1-2
d_gene: TRBD1
CDR3nt: TGTGCCAGCAGCTCTAACCCCGGGACAGGGGGTGTTGGCTACACCTTC
CDR3aa: CASSSNPGTGGVGYTF

v_gene: TRBV28
abundance: .
len: 18
j_gene: TRBJ1-5
d_gene: TRBD1
CDR3nt: TGTGCCAGCAGTTTATTAGGGGGGACAGGTCACAGGGGGCAGCCCCAGCATTTT
CDR3aa: CASSLLGGTGHRGQPQHF

v_gene: TRBV11-3
abundance: .
len: 14
j_gene: TRBJ2-6
d_gene: TRBD2
CDR3nt: TGTGCCAGCAAGCGGGACTCTGGGGCCAACGTCCTGACTTTC
CDR3aa: CASKRDSGANVLTF

v_gene: TRBV18
abundance: .
len: 11
j_gene: TRBJ2-7
d_gene: .
CDR3nt: TGTGCCAGCTCACCGGCGGGCGAGCAGTACTTC
CDR3aa: CASSPAGEQYF

v_gene: TRBV5-1
abundance: .
len: 15
j_gene: TRBJ2-5
d_gene: .
CDR3nt: TGCGCCAGCAGCTTGGGCGACAGGCGACAAGAGACCCAGTACTTC
CDR3aa: CASSLGDRRQETQYF

v_gene: TRBV29-1
abundance: .
len: 15
j_gene: TRBJ1-1
d_gene: .
CDR3nt: TGCAGCGCACAACTTTACAGGGTGGAGGACACTGAAGCTTTCTTT
CDR3aa: CSAQLYRVEDTEAFF

v_gene: TRBV3-1/TRBV3-2
abundance: .
len: 14
j_gene: TRBJ1-1
d_gene: .
CDR3nt: TGTGCCAGCAGCCAAGATTGGCCAGGGGATGGAGCTTTCTTT
CDR3aa: CASSQDWPGDGAFF

v_gene: TRBV5-1
abundance: .
len: 15
j_gene: TRBJ1-2
d_gene: .
CDR3nt: TGCGCCAGCAGCTTAGGGGACGGGGGTAGCTATGGCTACACCTTC
CDR3aa: CASSLGDGGSYGYTF

v_gene: TRBV6-5
abundance: .
len: 12
j_gene: TRBJ2-7
d_gene: .
CDR3nt: TGTGCCAGCCAACACGGAGCCTACGAGCAGTACTTC
CDR3aa: CASQHGAYEQYF

v_gene: TRBV15
abundance: .
len: 17
j_gene: TRBJ1-1
d_gene: .
CDR3nt: TGTGCCACCAGCAGACAAACGGGACACCCGAGAGAAACTGAAGCTTTCTTT
CDR3aa: CATSRQTGHPRETEAFF

v_gene: TRBV7-9
abundance: .
len: 15
j_gene: TRBJ1-3
d_gene: .
CDR3nt: TGTGCCAGCAGCTCCGACAACTGGGTTGGAAACACCATATATTTT
CDR3aa: CASSSDNWVGNTIYF

v_gene: TRBV7-2
abundance: once
len: 14
j_gene: TRBJ1-1
d_gene: TRBD1
CDR3nt: TGTGCCAGCAGCAAACAACAGGGCACAGGGGAGGCTTTCTTT
CDR3aa: CASSKQQGTGEAFF

v_gene: TRBV15
abundance: .
len: 17
j_gene: TRBJ1-2
d_gene: .
CDR3nt: TGTGCCACCAGCAGAGATAGGATACAGGGTCTAGGCTATGGCTACACCTTC
CDR3aa: CATSRDRIQGLGYGYTF

v_gene: TRBV14
abundance: .
len: 14
j_gene: TRBJ1-2
d_gene: .
CDR3nt: TGTGCCAGCAGCCAAGTTACGACTATCTATGGCTACACCTTC
CDR3aa: CASSQVTTIYGYTF

v_gene: TRBV5-4
abundance: .
len: 17
j_gene: TRBJ2-1
d_gene: .
CDR3nt: TGTGCCAGCAGCTCCCCCCTGGCGGGGATAAAGACCACTGAGCAGTTCTTC
CDR3aa: CASSSPLAGIKTTEQFF

v_gene: TRBV29-1
abundance: .
len: 13
j_gene: TRBJ2-1
d_gene: TRBD2
CDR3nt: TGCAGCGCCGCGCGGGAGACCGACAATGAGCAGTTCTTC
CDR3aa: CSAARETDNEQFF

v_gene: TRBV7-6
abundance: .
len: 13
j_gene: TRBJ2-1
d_gene: .
CDR3nt: TGTGCCAGCAGCTCGAACAGGAACAATGAGCAGTTCTTC
CDR3aa: CASSSNRNNEQFF